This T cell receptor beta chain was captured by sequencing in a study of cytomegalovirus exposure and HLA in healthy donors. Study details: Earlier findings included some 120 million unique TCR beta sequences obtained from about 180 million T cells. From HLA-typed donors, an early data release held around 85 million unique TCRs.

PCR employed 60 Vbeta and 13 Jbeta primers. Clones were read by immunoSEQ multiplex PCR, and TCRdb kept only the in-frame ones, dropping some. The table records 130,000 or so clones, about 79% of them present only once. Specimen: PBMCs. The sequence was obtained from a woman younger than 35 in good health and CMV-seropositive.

In DNA form, the CDR3 reads TGTGCCAGCTCACCGGAAGTGGAGACTAATGAAAAACTGTTTTTT. Protein: CASSPEVETNEKLFF. The chain combines TRBV18 with TRBJ1-4, with D unclear. The CDR3 is 15 amino acids. Per germline, CDR1 KGHSH and CDR2 LQKENI. Trimming took off 3 bases at V and 2 bases at J, with 10 bases between the two ends.